What follows are 8 T cell receptor beta chains derived from one specimen sequenced in a study of T cell changes during pregnancy in multiple sclerosis. Produced via immunoSEQ multiplex PCR; TCRdb's table is partial and in-frame only. The sample holds about 48,000 clones, around 92% seen once. The source material was CD4+ T cells from peripheral blood mononuclear cells, sampled in the second trimester of pregnancy. The source is a female donor in good health, enrolled as a control in a pregnancy study.

The chain links TRBV10-3 to TRBJ2-7; D remains ambiguous. V was cut by 3 bases and J by 2 bases, with 11 bases left in between. The CDR3 sequence is 14 residues long. From germline, CDR1 is ENHRY and CDR2 SYGVKD. The CDR3 protein is CAISDSDITYEQYF. The CDR3 DNA is TGTGCCATCAGTGATTCCGACATAACCTACGAGCAGTACTTC.

This clone has only one observation. The gene calls are TRBV4-3 and TRBJ1-4; a weak D match, TRBD1 (5 bases). Germline CDR1 LGHNA, CDR2 YSLEER. V gave up 1 base and J gave up 6 bases, with 21 bases separating them. The CDR3 runs 18 residues. CDR3 nucleotides: TGCGCCAGCAGCCAAGTCCCACCCCGAGACAGATATTATGAAAAACTGTTTTTT. Protein product: CASSQVPPRDRYYEKLFF.

The chain employs TRBV5-4 and TRBJ2-3; no reliable D call. This CDR3 has 13 residues. Germline V CDR1 and CDR2: SGHNT, YYREEE (reference sequence). V lost 5 bases to trimming and J lost 3 bases, with 10 bases between them. CDR3 region: CASSWPRTDTQYF. CDR3 sequence (DNA): TGTGCCAGCAGTTGGCCCAGGACAGATACGCAGTATTTT.

This clone was counted once. V usage is TRBV6-6 and J usage is TRBJ1-5, with no clear D. The CDR3 totals 15 residues. The germline V gene has CDR1 MNHNY and CDR2 SVGAGI (reference sequence). V lost 0 bases and J lost 2, with 8 bases in between. The CDR3 coding sequence is TGTGCCAGCAGTTACTCGAAGATAGGCAATCAGCCCCAGCATTTT. It codes for CASSYSKIGNQPQHF.

The table lists this clone with a count of one. The genes are TRBV28 and TRBJ1-2; 7 nucleotides line up with TRBD1. CDR1 and CDR2 (germline): MDHEN, SYDVKM. Trimming took 8 bases from V and 6 from J; bases not matched to a gene: 3. The CDR3 is 11 residues long. In nucleotides, the CDR3 is TGTGCCAGCGGGACAGTTGATGGCTACACCTTC. Translating gives CASGTVDGYTF.

The V and J genes are TRBV7-2 and TRBJ2-1; TRBD2 might be the D (5 bases). In germline, CDR1 is SGHTA, CDR2 FQGNSA. The CDR3 consists of 15 residues. Trimming pared 0 bases from V and 4 bases from J, leaving 10 bases between. CDR3 nucleotide sequence: TGTGCCAGCAGCTTAGCGGGAGCAGTATACAATGAGCAGTTCTTC. This codes for CASSLAGAVYNEQFF.

The gene calls are TRBV2 and TRBJ1-4; 7 nucleotides agree with TRBD1. The ends lost 6 bases at V and 5 bases at J; junction bases unmatched: 6. The CDR3 has 14 amino acids. Germline V lookup: CDR1 SNHLY, CDR2 FYNNEI. The CDR3 DNA reads as TGTGCCAGCAGACCGGACAGGCAGAATGAAAAACTGTTTTTT. It is translated as CASRPDRQNEKLFF.

The chain uses TRBV15 and TRBJ1-3; D might be TRBD1 (6 bases). V lost 3 bases and J 2 bases, leaving 14 bases between the germline ends. CDR3 length: 16 residues. Germline V gives CDR1 LNHNV, CDR2 YYDKDF (reference sequence). CDR3 protein: CATSRRGGATGNTIYF. CDR3 DNA: TGTGCCACCAGCAGGAGGGGGGGGGCGACTGGAAACACCATATATTTT. The whole variable domain, remainder taken from reference TRBV15 and TRBJ1-3, is DAMVIQNPRYQVTQFGKPVTLSCSQTLNHNVMYWYQQKSSQAPKLLFHYYDKDFNNEADTPDNFQSRRPNTSFCFLDIRSPGLGDTAMYLCATSRRGGATGNTIYFGEGSWLTVV.